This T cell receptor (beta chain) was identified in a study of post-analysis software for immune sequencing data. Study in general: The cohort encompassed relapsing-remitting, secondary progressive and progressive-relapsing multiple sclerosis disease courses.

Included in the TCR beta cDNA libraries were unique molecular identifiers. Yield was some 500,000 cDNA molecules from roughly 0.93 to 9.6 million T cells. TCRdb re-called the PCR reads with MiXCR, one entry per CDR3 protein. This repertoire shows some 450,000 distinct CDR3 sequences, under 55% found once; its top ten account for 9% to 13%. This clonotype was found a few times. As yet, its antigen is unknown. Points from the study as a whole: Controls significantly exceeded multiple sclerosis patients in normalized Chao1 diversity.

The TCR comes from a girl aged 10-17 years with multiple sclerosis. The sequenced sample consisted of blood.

The CDR3 region is CSASSAVDRRYF. DNA for the CDR3: TGCAGTGCTAGTTCCGCTGTGGACAGACGGTACTTC. The rearrangement links TRBV20-1 to TRBJ2-7; D is perhaps TRBD1 (6 bases). This CDR3 is built from 12 residues. Trimming took off 3 bases at V and 12 bases at J, with 18 bases between the two ends. Germline CDR1 DFQATT, CDR2 SNEGSKA (reference sequence).